This T cell receptor beta chain was sequenced for a study of T cell responses to AZD1222 COVID-19 vaccine. Only in-frame clones appear in the TCRdb table, and some are missing; sequencing was by immunoSEQ multiplex PCR. The sample shows some 200,000 clones, more than 85% of them seen only once. The CDR3 has 13 amino acids. Trimming shortened V by 4 bases and J by 4 bases, and 7 bases separated the two germline ends. CDR1 MGHRA and CDR2 YSYEKL come from the germline V gene. The chain has TRBV4-1 and TRBJ1-4; weak D call: TRBD1 (6 bases). This receptor was identified in an adult in good health. The sequences come from peripheral blood, collected on day 0 of AZD1222 vaccination. The CDR3 reads CASSPDSNEKLFF. DNA for the CDR3: TGCGCCAGCAGCCCGGACAGTAATGAAAAACTGTTTTTT.